This TCR beta chain stems from a study of early T cells in non-severe SARS-CoV-2 infection. Study-level information: Sequencing input comprised bulk RNA from unsorted whole blood; chain pairing was not available.

Germline V lookup: CDR1 WSHSY, CDR2 SAAADI. With 4 bases clipped from V and 4 bases from J, the junction kept 15 bases outside the gene matches. This CDR3 contains 17 residues. Of note for this clonotype: A much larger clone sits a single nucleotide away, making a read error possible. In this CDR3 the conserved last residue, phenylalanine or tryptophan, is missing, so a read error is likely.

Using its own MiXCR run on the 5' RACE reads, TCRdb lists one record per CDR3 protein. The profile shows tens of thousands of distinct CDR3 sequences, approximately 12% of them singletons. The chain couples TRBV10-2 to TRBJ1-2, with 7 bases that match TRBD1. Sequencing was carried out using whole blood. This clonotype was obtained from an adult who was a healthcare worker with PCR-confirmed SARS-CoV-2 infection or an uninfected control (not recorded which). In DNA form, the CDR3 reads TGCGCCAGCAGTGCCTCCCAGCCCGGGACAGACCTCTATGGCTACACCCTC. Translation gives CASSASQPGTDLYGYTL.